This T cell receptor beta chain emerged from a study of spatial heterogeneity in lung cancer. The overall study: There were consistently more beta-chain sequences detected than alpha-chain sequences.

This clonotype was counted at least ten times. As yet, its antigen is unknown. Study observations and caveats: Coverage of tumor T cells, by estimate, reached about 7.6% for alpha chains and less than 15% for beta chains. Within tumors, counts of expanded alpha and beta TCRs tracked tumor mutation counts.

TCRdb redid the calling of the 5' RACE reads with MiXCR, one entry per CDR3 protein. The table records about 7,000 distinct CDR3 sequences, about 14% of them present only once. Time point of the sample: sample taken at primary tumor resection. Untreated early-stage non-small cell lung cancer patients, approximately 76 in total, were the donors. No cells were sorted before sequencing. The whole RNA sequenced was extracted from tumor, nontumor lung or frozen PBMC. The CDR3 spans 14 residues. Germline V gene sequence: CDR1 MNHNS, CDR2 SASEGT. V shed 2 bases and J shed 5 bases, with 12 bases lying between them.

The chain has TRBV6-1 and TRBJ1-1; tentatively, D is TRBD1 (5 bases). The TCR originated in a male donor with early-stage non-small cell lung cancer. Sequences were derived from lung tumor tissue, sampled at surgery. In nucleotides, the CDR3 is TGTGCCAGCAGTGAAAGGGGAGGTCGGACTGAAGCTTTCTTT. Amino acid sequence: CASSERGGRTEAFF.